The T cell receptor (beta chain) under discussion was sequenced for a study of T cell responses to AZD1222 COVID-19 vaccine. CDR1 and CDR2 (germline): MDHEN, SYDVKM. The CDR3 is 16 residues long. Trimming removed 3 bases at V and 8 bases at J, with 19 bases between. Profiled with immunoSEQ multiplex PCR; TCRdb holds only in-frame clones, not every one. The table lists some 47,000 clones, 83% of them singletons. This sequence was found in an adult in good health. V usage is TRBV28 and J usage is TRBJ1-4; D is ambiguous. The source was peripheral blood, collected on day 0 of AZD1222 vaccination. The CDR3 region is CASSFSGPSNREKLFF. CDR3 DNA sequence: TGTGCCAGCAGTTTCTCCGGGCCTTCAAATAGGGAAAAACTGTTTTTT.